The rows below give T cell receptor beta chains drawn from one sample of a study of blood T cell repertoires in COVID-19. Clones were read by immunoSEQ multiplex PCR, and TCRdb kept only the in-frame ones, dropping some. The sample holds around 80,000 clones; about 85% are singletons and the top ten take roughly 9%. What was sequenced was peripheral blood. The receptor set was obtained from a human donor in a cohort sampled during active COVID-19. CDR3s include the opening cysteine and the closing phenylalanine or tryptophan. The D gene is left open where the match is weak. Expanded clones get a size class; other rows say once, few or many, or leave the size out.

TRBD2 | TRBJ2-5 | TRBV3-1/TRBV3-2 | NA | CASSQILAAETQYF | TGTGCCAGCAGCCAAATACTAGCGGCCGAGACCCAGTACTTC
NA | TRBJ1-2 | TRBV6-5 | NA | CASRRGEGYGYTF | TGTGCCAGCAGGCGGGGGGAAGGGTATGGCTACACCTTC
TRBD1 | TRBJ2-4 | TRBV7-3 | NA | CASREDRGPTLAKNIQYF | TGTGCCAGCAGGGAGGACAGGGGGCCTACTCTAGCCAAAAACATTCAGTACTTC
NA | TRBJ1-1 | TRBV18 | NA | CASSPPNRVMNTEAFF | TGTGCCAGCTCACCACCTAACAGGGTCATGAACACTGAAGCTTTCTTT
NA | TRBJ1-2 | TRBV3-1/TRBV3-2 | few | CASSVRSNYGYTF | TGTGCCAGCAGCGTCAGGTCTAACTATGGCTACACCTTC
TRBD1 | TRBJ2-3 | TRBV11-3 | NA | CASSMGQGRDTQYF | TGTGCCAGCAGCATGGGACAGGGAAGAGATACGCAGTATTTT
NA | TRBJ1-2 | TRBV10-3 | NA | CAISEQGEPNYGYTF | TGTGCCATCAGTGAGCAGGGCGAGCCTAACTATGGCTACACCTTC
TRBD1 | TRBJ2-7 | TRBV11-3 | NA | CASSSGLGQGAHEQYF | TGTGCCAGCAGCTCAGGCTTGGGACAGGGTGCCCACGAGCAGTACTTC
TRBD1 | TRBJ2-6 | TRBV5-4 | NA | CASRPQGAGISGANVLTF | TGTGCCAGCAGACCACAGGGGGCGGGGATCTCTGGGGCCAACGTCCTGACTTTC
TRBD1 | TRBJ1-1 | TRBV5-1 | NA | CASSLEQGGRIGTEAFF | TGCGCCAGCAGTTTGGAGCAGGGGGGTCGTATAGGCACTGAAGCTTTCTTT
TRBD1 | TRBJ2-1 | TRBV5-8 | NA | CASVLAGQGSGVEQFF | TGTGCCAGCGTGCTGGCGGGACAGGGGTCAGGGGTTGAGCAGTTCTTC
TRBD2 | TRBJ2-5 | TRBV20-1 | NA | CSAWGGETQYF | TGCAGTGCTTGGGGGGGAGAGACCCAGTACTTC
TRBD1 | TRBJ2-3 | TRBV9 | NA | CASSPRTGAADTQYF | TGTGCCAGCAGCCCTCGGACAGGGGCCGCAGATACGCAGTATTTT
TRBD1 | TRBJ2-4 | TRBV18 | NA | CASSPGQTNIQYF | TGTGCCAGCTCTCCGGGACAGACAAACATTCAGTACTTC